This is a list of T cell receptor beta chains from one sample in a study of Graves' ophthalmopathy and Graves' hyperthyroidism. TCRdb reprocessed the multiplex PCR reads via MiXCR and lists one record per CDR3 protein. The data hold hundreds of thousands of distinct CDR3 sequences, with about two fifths observed a single time. Input material: peripheral blood. The receptor source for this set is an adult man with Graves' ophthalmopathy. The CDR3 runs from the conserved cysteine through the conserved F or W. The D gene is left open where the match is weak. Size values are once, few and many counts, or a class for expanded clones, and some rows have none.

cdr3_nt,cdr3_aa,j_call,clone_size,cdr3_length,d_call,v_call
TGCAGTGCTAGAGTCATCCCTATGAACACTGAAGCTTTCTTT,CSARVIPMNTEAFF,TRBJ1-1,NA,14,NA,TRBV20-1
TGTGCCAGCAGTCGCGACCCCGGGACAGGGAATCAGCCCCAGCATTTT,CASSRDPGTGNQPQHF,TRBJ1-5,NA,16,TRBD1,TRBV10-3
TGTGCCAGCAGCTTCATACAGGGAGGATATGGCTACACCTTC,CASSFIQGGYGYTF,TRBJ1-2,few,14,NA,TRBV5-8
TGTGCCAGCAGCCCAGACAGTCAGGTTTTGGAGACCCAGTACTTC,CASSPDSQVLETQYF,TRBJ2-5,few,15,NA,TRBV9
TGTGCCAGTAGTATAGAGGGGGGGGGGACAGTCTCCTACGAGCAGTACTTC,CASSIEGGGTVSYEQYF,TRBJ2-7,NA,17,NA,TRBV25-1
TGTGCCAGCAGCCCCCTATTGTTCTCCCAGCCCCAGCATTTT,CASSPLLFSQPQHF,TRBJ1-5,many,14,NA,TRBV6-6
TGTGCCATCAGTGAGTCTCAGGGCACAGATACGCAGTATTTT,CAISESQGTDTQYF,TRBJ2-3,few,14,NA,TRBV10-3
TGTGCCAGCGGGGTTGGAACGAGTTCCGGGGAGCAGTACTTC,CASGVGTSSGEQYF,TRBJ2-7,NA,14,NA,TRBV10-3
TGTGCCAGCAGTGGAAGCGCCGGGGCGAACACTGAAGCTTTCTTT,CASSGSAGANTEAFF,TRBJ1-1,many,15,NA,TRBV25-1
TGTGCCATCAGTGAAATGCGGATTGGTAATCAGCCCCAGTACTTC,CAISEMRIGNQPQYF,TRBJ2-5,NA,15,NA,TRBV10-3
TGTGCCAGCAGTGGACAGGGGCGAGAGCAGCCCCAGCATTTT,CASSGQGREQPQHF,TRBJ1-5,many,14,TRBD1,TRBV2
TGCAGCGTTGTTGGAACGGGTCAGGAGACCCAGTACTTC,CSVVGTGQETQYF,TRBJ2-5,many,13,NA,TRBV29-1
TGCGCCAGCAGCCAAAACCTAGCGGGGATGAACACCGGGGAGCTGTTTTTT,CASSQNLAGMNTGELFF,TRBJ2-2,NA,17,TRBD2,TRBV7-3
TGCAGTGCTCCGGGTGGGGGCCCTACCCACACTGAAGCTTTCTTT,CSAPGGGPTHTEAFF,TRBJ1-1,NA,15,NA,TRBV20-1
TGTGCCAGCAGCTTACGCCTAGCAGATGGAGATACGCAGTATTTT,CASSLRLADGDTQYF,TRBJ2-3,NA,15,NA,TRBV11-2
TGTGCCAGCAGTGAATCGACAGGGGCAGGGGAAAAACTGTTTTTT,CASSESTGAGEKLFF,TRBJ1-4,NA,15,TRBD1,TRBV2
TGTGCCAGCAGCTCCACGGGGGATGATGGCTACACCTTC,CASSSTGDDGYTF,TRBJ1-2,many,13,NA,TRBV7-2
TGTGCCAGCAGTGAACGGAGGGTGAGCTCCTACAATGAGCAGTTCTTC,CASSERRVSSYNEQFF,TRBJ2-1,NA,16,NA,TRBV25-1
TGTGCCAGCAGTTACGAGCGGGACACCAAGCTGAGGGGCTCAAACTCTGGGGCCAACGTCCTGACTTTC,CASSYERDTKLRGSNSGANVLTF,TRBJ2-6,NA,23,NA,TRBV10-3
TGTGCCAGCAGCTTATTCCGGGTCGATAATTCACCCCTCCACTTT,CASSLFRVDNSPLHF,TRBJ1-6,few,15,NA,TRBV11-3
TGTGCCAGTAGTATAATAACAGGGGAGGGTAGCAATCAGCCCCAGCATTTT,CASSIITGEGSNQPQHF,TRBJ1-5,few,17,TRBD1,TRBV19
TGTGCCAGTAGCCGGACAGGGCTCTCACCCCTCCACTTT,CASSRTGLSPLHF,TRBJ1-6,many,13,TRBD1,TRBV19
TGTGCCTGGAGTGTCCAACGGTATGGCTACACCTTC,CAWSVQRYGYTF,TRBJ1-2,NA,12,NA,TRBV30
TGTGCCTGGACAGATTCCTACGAGCAGTACTTC,CAWTDSYEQYF,TRBJ2-7,NA,11,NA,TRBV30
TGTGCCAGCAGTGCTTACGGGACAGGGACGGTTCATGAAAAACTGTTTTTT,CASSAYGTGTVHEKLFF,TRBJ1-4,NA,17,TRBD1,TRBV25-1
TGCAGCGTTGCAATCCGCGGGAAGGGAGAGACCCAGTACTTC,CSVAIRGKGETQYF,TRBJ2-5,NA,14,NA,TRBV29-1
TGTGCCAGTAGTAACTCCCCGGGGCAGCCCCAGCATTTT,CASSNSPGQPQHF,TRBJ1-5,many,13,NA,TRBV19
TGTGCCAGCAGCCCTAACCAGTACGAGCAGTACTTC,CASSPNQYEQYF,TRBJ2-7,few,12,NA,TRBV9
TGTGCCAGCAGCCCCTTTGCCGGAGGGCCCAGCGAGCAGTACTTC,CASSPFAGGPSEQYF,TRBJ2-7,many,15,NA,TRBV7-9
TGTGCCAGCAGCGTAGGGGGAGCGGGGGGATACGAGCAGTACTTC,CASSVGGAGGYEQYF,TRBJ2-7,few,15,TRBD2,TRBV9
TGCAGTGCCCCGGGACTAGCTGCCGAGCAGTACTTC,CSAPGLAAEQYF,TRBJ2-7,many,12,TRBD2,TRBV20-1
TGCGCCAGCAGCCCTTTCGGCGGTAGGGGGGAAAAACTGTTTTTT,CASSPFGGRGEKLFF,TRBJ1-4,NA,15,NA,TRBV4-1
TGTGCCAGCAGCGTTGCCGGGGACGGCCCTTCTGGCTACACCTTC,CASSVAGDGPSGYTF,TRBJ1-2,few,15,NA,TRBV7-9
TGCAGTGGGGACACCCAAGAGACCCAGTACTTC,CSGDTQETQYF,TRBJ2-5,many,11,NA,TRBV20-1
TGCAGTGCTAGGACCTACAGGGGGCCCCCCGAACTCTATGGCTACACCTTC,CSARTYRGPPELYGYTF,TRBJ1-2,few,17,TRBD1,TRBV20-1
TGTGCCAGCAGCTTAGAACGGGACAGACTGAACACTGAAGCTTTCTTT,CASSLERDRLNTEAFF,TRBJ1-1,many,16,TRBD1,TRBV7-6
TGTGCCACCAGCAGGTCGGGACAGGGGAATCAGCCCCAGCATTTT,CATSRSGQGNQPQHF,TRBJ1-5,many,15,TRBD1,TRBV15
TGTGCCAGCAGTTACCAAACCAGCTCCTACGAGCAGTACTTC,CASSYQTSSYEQYF,TRBJ2-7,many,14,NA,TRBV10-3
TGTGCCAGTAGTATGGGACTAGCAAGTGACTACGAGCAGTACTTC,CASSMGLASDYEQYF,TRBJ2-7,many,15,TRBD2,TRBV19
TGTGCCAGCAGCGGAGCGGCCTTCCCCCAGTACTTC,CASSGAAFPQYF,TRBJ2-5,many,12,NA,TRBV9
TGTGCTAGTAACGCGAACACTGAAGCTTTCTTT,CASNANTEAFF,TRBJ1-1,NA,11,NA,TRBV6-1
TGTGCCACCAGCAGGGATCGGGGCTGGAGGGTTTACACAGATACGCAGTATTTT,CATSRDRGWRVYTDTQYF,TRBJ2-3,NA,18,NA,TRBV15
TGCGCCAGCAGCTTGGCCGACAGGGTAGGAACTGAAGCTTTCTTT,CASSLADRVGTEAFF,TRBJ1-1,many,15,TRBD1,TRBV5-1
TGTGCCAGCAGCTTAGGGATTGTTAATGAAAAACTGTTTTTT,CASSLGIVNEKLFF,TRBJ1-4,many,14,NA,TRBV12-3/TRBV12-4
TGTGCCACCTCCGAGGGAAACACCATATATTTT,CATSEGNTIYF,TRBJ1-3,few,11,NA,TRBV19
TGTGCCAGCAGCGCGAGAAAGACAGCCCTCAGGGACACCGGGGAGCTGTTTTTT,CASSARKTALRDTGELFF,TRBJ2-2,once,18,NA,TRBV7-2
TGCAGCGTTGGCCAGACGACAGGGCAGGAGGAAAAACTGTTTTTT,CSVGQTTGQEEKLFF,TRBJ1-4,NA,15,TRBD1,TRBV29-1
TGTGCCAGCAGCATCGGGCCGATGGCAAATCAGCCCCAGCATTTT,CASSIGPMANQPQHF,TRBJ1-5,few,15,NA,TRBV5-8
TGCGCCAGCAGCTTGGCCGAGGGGCGAGGTTACTATGGCTACACCTTC,CASSLAEGRGYYGYTF,TRBJ1-2,NA,16,NA,TRBV5-1
TGTGCCAGCTCACCAAGAGATAAGGGAGAGACCCAGTACTTC,CASSPRDKGETQYF,TRBJ2-5,NA,14,NA,TRBV10-2
TGCAGTGCTAGAGATCGTTCCGAGCTTCTTGAAAAACTGTTTTTT,CSARDRSELLEKLFF,TRBJ1-4,NA,15,NA,TRBV20-1
TGTGCCAGCAGCTTGCTCCTCCAAGAGACCCAGTACTTC,CASSLLLQETQYF,TRBJ2-5,many,13,NA,TRBV7-3
TGTGCCATCAGTGAGGGGGGACAGGCAAATGAAAAACTGTTTTTT,CAISEGGQANEKLFF,TRBJ1-4,many,15,TRBD1,TRBV10-3
TGTGCCAGTAGTGCCCCATACGGGGGTCGGGATGAAAAACTGTTTTTT,CASSAPYGGRDEKLFF,TRBJ1-4,NA,16,NA,TRBV19
TGCAGCGTCGACTTCGGGCTGAACACTGAAGCTTTCTTT,CSVDFGLNTEAFF,TRBJ1-1,many,13,NA,TRBV29-1
TGTGCCAGCAGTGCGGGCAGGGGTGTTCGCCAAGAGACCCAGTACTTC,CASSAGRGVRQETQYF,TRBJ2-5,few,16,NA,TRBV2
TGTGCTAGTGGTGGGACAGGATTCAATCAGCCCCAGCATTTT,CASGGTGFNQPQHF,TRBJ1-5,few,14,TRBD1,TRBV12-5
TGTGCCAGTAGTGTCCCCGGGACTAGTTACCACGAGCAGTACTTC,CASSVPGTSYHEQYF,TRBJ2-7,many,15,TRBD2,TRBV19
TGTGCCAGCAGTTTGCTAGGGTTGATGAACACTGAAGCTTTCTTT,CASSLLGLMNTEAFF,TRBJ1-1,NA,15,NA,TRBV12-3/TRBV12-4
TGTGCCAGCAGTGCTGCGGACAGCTCCTACGAGCAGTACTTC,CASSAADSSYEQYF,TRBJ2-7,NA,14,NA,TRBV9